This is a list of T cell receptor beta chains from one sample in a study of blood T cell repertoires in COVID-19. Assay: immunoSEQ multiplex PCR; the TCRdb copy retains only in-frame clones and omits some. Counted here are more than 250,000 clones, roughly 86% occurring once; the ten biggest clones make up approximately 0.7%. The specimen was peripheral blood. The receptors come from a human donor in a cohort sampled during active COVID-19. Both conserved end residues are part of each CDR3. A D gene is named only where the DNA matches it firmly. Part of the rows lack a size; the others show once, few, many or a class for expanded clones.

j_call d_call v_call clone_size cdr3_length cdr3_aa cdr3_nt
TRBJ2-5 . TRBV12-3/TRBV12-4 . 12 CASSLVRETQYF TGTGCCAGCAGCCTGGTCCGGGAGACCCAGTACTTC
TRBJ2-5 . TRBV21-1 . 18 CASSKTFSLAGGQETQYF TGTGCCAGCAGCAAAACGTTTAGTCTAGCGGGAGGGCAAGAGACCCAGTACTTC
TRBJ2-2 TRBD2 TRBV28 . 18 CASSLVTSGGPNTGELFF TGTGCCAGCAGTTTAGTCACTAGCGGAGGACCGAACACCGGGGAGCTGTTTTTT
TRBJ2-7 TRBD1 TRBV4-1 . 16 CASSHPRDRDLYEQYF TGCGCCAGCAGCCACCCCCGGGACAGGGACCTTTACGAGCAGTACTTC
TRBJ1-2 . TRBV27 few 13 CASSQTGNYGYTF TGTGCCAGCAGTCAAACAGGGAACTATGGCTACACCTTC
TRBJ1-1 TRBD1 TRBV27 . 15 CASSPGQPMNTEAFF TGTGCCAGCAGTCCGGGACAGCCCATGAACACTGAAGCTTTCTTT
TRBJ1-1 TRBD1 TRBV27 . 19 CASSLRVDRGKVMNTEAFF TGTGCCAGCAGTTTAAGGGTCGACAGGGGGAAGGTCATGAACACTGAAGCTTTCTTT
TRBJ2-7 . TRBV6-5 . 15 CASSYSGGLYYEQYF TGTGCCAGCAGTTACTCGGGAGGCTTATACTACGAGCAGTACTTC
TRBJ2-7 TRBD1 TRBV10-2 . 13 CASLRDRSYEQYF TGCGCCAGCCTCCGGGACAGGTCATACGAGCAGTACTTC
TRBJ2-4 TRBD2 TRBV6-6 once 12 CASSPGGNIQYF TGTGCCAGCAGTCCGGGGGGAAACATTCAGTACTTC
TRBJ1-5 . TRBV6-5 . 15 CASSYSLQSNQPQHF TGTGCCAGCAGTTACTCTTTACAAAGCAATCAGCCCCAGCATTTT
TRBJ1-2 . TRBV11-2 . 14 CASSNPSTVYGYTF TGTGCCAGCAGCAATCCCTCGACAGTCTATGGCTACACCTTC
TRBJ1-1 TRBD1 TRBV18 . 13 CASSLGGGGEAFF TGTGCCAGCTCACTAGGGGGCGGAGGTGAAGCTTTCTTT
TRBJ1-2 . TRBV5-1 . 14 CASSTWDTNYGYTF TGCGCCAGCAGCACCTGGGACACCAACTATGGCTACACCTTC
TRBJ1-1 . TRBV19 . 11 CASILRGLAFF TGTGCCAGTATCTTGCGAGGGTTAGCTTTCTTT
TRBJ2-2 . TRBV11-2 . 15 CASSLRPDGEGELFF TGTGCCAGCAGCTTAAGGCCGGACGGGGAAGGGGAGCTGTTTTTT
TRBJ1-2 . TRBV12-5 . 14 CASGLVQTGVGYTF TGTGCTAGTGGTTTGGTACAGACAGGTGTTGGCTACACCTTC
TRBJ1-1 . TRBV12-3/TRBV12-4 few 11 CASSKGQEAFF TGTGCCAGCAGTAAAGGACAGGAAGCTTTCTTT
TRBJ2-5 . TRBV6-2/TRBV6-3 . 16 CASSSISTGWWETQYF TGTGCCAGCAGTTCCATTTCGACAGGCTGGTGGGAGACCCAGTACTTC
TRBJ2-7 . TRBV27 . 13 CASSLDSGYEQYF TGTGCCAGCAGTTTAGATTCAGGATACGAGCAGTACTTC
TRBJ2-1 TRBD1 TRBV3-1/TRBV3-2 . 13 CASSPGTAHEQFF TGTGCCAGCAGCCCTGGGACAGCCCATGAGCAGTTCTTC
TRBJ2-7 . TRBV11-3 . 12 CASSSQSYEQYF TGTGCCAGCAGCTCGCAGTCCTACGAGCAGTACTTC
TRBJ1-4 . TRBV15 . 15 CATSRESPGYEKLFF TGTGCCACCAGCAGAGAATCCCCGGGATACGAAAAACTGTTTTTT
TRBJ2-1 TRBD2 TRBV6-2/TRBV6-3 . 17 CASSYLRTSGSGNEQFF TGTGCCAGCAGTTACCTCCGGACTAGCGGGAGTGGGAATGAGCAGTTCTTC
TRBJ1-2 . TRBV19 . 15 CASRPPTGGEYGYTF TGTGCCAGTAGGCCCCCGACGGGGGGTGAGTATGGCTACACCTTC
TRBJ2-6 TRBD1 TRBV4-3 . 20 CASSQGWRDREFSGANVLTF TGCGCCAGCAGCCAAGGGTGGAGGGACAGGGAATTCTCTGGGGCCAACGTCCTGACTTTC
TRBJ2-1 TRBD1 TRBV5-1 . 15 CASSLTGTGYNEQFF TGCGCCAGCAGCTTAACCGGGACAGGGTACAATGAGCAGTTCTTC
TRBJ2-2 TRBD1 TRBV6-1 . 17 CASSEWGPGGTTGELFF TGTGCCAGCAGTGAATGGGGTCCAGGGGGCACCACCGGGGAGCTGTTTTTT
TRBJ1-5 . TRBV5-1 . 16 CASSLDGGGSNQPQHF TGCGCCAGCAGCTTGGATGGGGGGGGGAGCAATCAGCCCCAGCATTTT
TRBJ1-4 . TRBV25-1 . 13 CASSDYQGDKLFF TGTGCCAGCAGTGATTATCAGGGTGACAAACTGTTTTTT
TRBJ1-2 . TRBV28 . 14 CASSTGMANYGYTF TGTGCCAGCTCTACAGGGATGGCGAACTATGGCTACACCTTC
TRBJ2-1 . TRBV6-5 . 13 CASRDPGIWEQFF TGTGCCAGCAGGGACCCAGGGATCTGGGAGCAGTTCTTC
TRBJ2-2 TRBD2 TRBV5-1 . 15 CASSYGEGLTGELFF TGCGCCAGCAGCTACGGGGAGGGGCTCACCGGGGAGCTGTTTTTT
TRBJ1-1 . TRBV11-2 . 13 CASSPLGGLKAFF TGTGCCAGCAGCCCACTCGGGGGTTTGAAAGCTTTCTTT
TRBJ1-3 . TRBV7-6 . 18 CASSLGGLGKNSGNTIYF TGTGCCAGCAGCTTAGGGGGCCTTGGGAAAAACTCTGGAAACACCATATATTTT
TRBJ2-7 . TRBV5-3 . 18 CARSPRRRRTTLPYEQYF TGTGCCAGAAGCCCAAGAAGACGGCGGACTACCCTGCCCTACGAGCAGTACTTC
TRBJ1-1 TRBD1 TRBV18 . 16 CASSPGTELLNTEAFF TGTGCCAGCTCACCGGGGACAGAGCTTTTGAACACTGAAGCTTTCTTT
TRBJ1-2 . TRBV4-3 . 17 CASSQDQAGATNYGYTF TGCGCCAGCAGCCAAGATCAAGCAGGGGCGACTAACTATGGCTACACCTTC
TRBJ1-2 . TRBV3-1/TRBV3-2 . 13 CASSRTVNYGYTF TGTGCCAGCAGCCGGACAGTAAACTATGGCTACACCTTC
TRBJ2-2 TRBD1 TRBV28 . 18 CASKLPTGTAKNTGELFF TGTGCCAGCAAACTACCTACCGGGACAGCGAAGAACACCGGGGAGCTGTTTTTT
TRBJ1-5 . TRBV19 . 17 CASSISATDALGQPQHF TGTGCCAGTAGTATCTCCGCGACAGATGCCTTGGGTCAGCCCCAGCATTTT
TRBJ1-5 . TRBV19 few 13 CASSIQTDQPQHF TGTGCCAGTAGTATACAAACAGACCAGCCCCAGCATTTT
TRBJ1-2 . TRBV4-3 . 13 CASSQDTVYGYTF TGCGCCAGCAGCCAAGACACTGTCTATGGCTACACCTTC
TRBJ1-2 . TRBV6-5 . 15 CASSLRRENIYGYTF TGTGCCAGCAGTTTACGACGGGAAAACATATATGGCTACACCTTC
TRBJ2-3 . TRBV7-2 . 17 CASSTRRQGSYTDTQYF TGTGCCAGCAGCACCCGGCGCCAGGGATCCTACACAGATACGCAGTATTTT
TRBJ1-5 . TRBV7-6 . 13 CASSVRQDQPQHF TGTGCCAGCAGCGTTCGACAAGATCAGCCCCAGCATTTT
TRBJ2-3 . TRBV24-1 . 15 CATSDRVLRTDTQYF TGTGCCACCAGTGACAGGGTCCTTCGCACAGATACGCAGTATTTT
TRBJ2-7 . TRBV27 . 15 CASSSRVPPPYEQYF TGTGCCAGCAGTTCCAGGGTGCCTCCCCCCTACGAGCAGTACTTC
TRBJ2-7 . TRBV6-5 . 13 CASRPVGVGGQYF TGTGCCAGCCGCCCAGTAGGGGTAGGGGGGCAGTACTTC
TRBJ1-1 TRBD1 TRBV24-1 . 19 CATSHSSGQGARPNTEAFF TGTGCCACCAGCCACAGTTCGGGACAGGGGGCAAGACCAAACACTGAAGCTTTCTTT
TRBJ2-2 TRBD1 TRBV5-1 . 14 CASSFDRAAGELFF TGCGCCAGCAGCTTCGACAGGGCGGCCGGGGAGCTGTTTTTT
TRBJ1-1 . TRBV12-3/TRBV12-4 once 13 CASSFAQGRVAFF TGTGCCAGCAGTTTTGCCCAGGGGAGGGTAGCTTTCTTT
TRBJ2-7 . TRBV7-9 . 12 CASSPPYYEQYF TGTGCCAGCAGCCCCCCTTACTACGAGCAGTACTTC
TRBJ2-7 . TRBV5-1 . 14 CASSLFTGGDEQYF TGCGCCAGCAGCTTGTTTACAGGGGGGGACGAGCAGTACTTC
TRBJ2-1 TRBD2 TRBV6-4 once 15 CASSEGTSEYNEQFF TGTGCCAGCAGTGAAGGGACTAGCGAATACAATGAGCAGTTCTTC
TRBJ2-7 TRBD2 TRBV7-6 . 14 CASSVKAGGNEQYF TGTGCCAGCAGCGTCAAAGCGGGAGGGAACGAGCAGTACTTC
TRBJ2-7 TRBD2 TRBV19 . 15 CASSIGSGSRWEQYF TGTGCCAGTAGTATTGGCAGCGGGAGCAGGTGGGAGCAGTACTTC